These 12 T cell receptor beta chains were all obtained from the same sample, sequenced in a study of HIV-infected children after antiretroviral therapy interruption. Unique molecular identifiers were included in an RNA-based 3' RACE TCR library. TCRdb re-called the 3' RACE reads with MiXCR, one entry per CDR3 protein. Of about 46,000 distinct CDR3 sequences listed, 4.3% are singletons. The treatment denotes: PENTA 11 planned treatment interruption arm or continuous ART arm. The material sequenced was CD45RA+ CD4+ T cells from PBMCs, pooled from several time points, taken from a donor given antiretroviral therapy, either interrupted or continuous. Sample subset: naive CD4+ CD45RA+ CD45RO- T cells. These receptor sequences come from a pool of human donors with HIV.

This clonotype appeared many times. The chain recombines TRBV6-6 with TRBJ1-5, with a tentative D call TRBD1 (5 bases). The germline gives CDR1 MNHNY, CDR2 SVGAGI (reference sequence). The V end lost 6 bases, the J end lost 7 bases, and 19 bases lay between the germline ends. CDR3 length equals 15 residues. The CDR3 nucleotides read TGTGCCAGCAGGACCGGGACCCCGGAAAGCCAGCCCCAGCATTTT. Its translation is CASRTGTPESQPQHF.

The chain couples TRBV11-2 to TRBJ1-5; D is unclear. Trimming cost V 1 base and J 7 bases, with 17 bases left between them. Germline-derived CDR1 and CDR2 are SGHAT and FQNNGV. This CDR3 region has 16 residues. The CDR3 nucleotides are TGTGCCAGCAGCTTAGGGTCTCCGGGCAACGGACAGCCCCAGCATTTT. Encoded protein: CASSLGSPGNGQPQHF.

In this sample, this clonotype turned up a few times. This sequence joins TRBV4-1 and TRBJ1-5, with D tentatively TRBD1 (6 bases). CDR3 length equals 15 residues. The germline V gene encodes CDR1 MGHRA and CDR2 YSYEKL. The V gene lost 3 bases and the J gene lost 2 bases, with 11 bases spanning the gap. Written as DNA, the CDR3 is TGCGCCAGCAGCCAGACGACAGGCGGCAATCAGCCCCAGCATTTT. Translated: CASSQTTGGNQPQHF.

This clonotype was counted ten times or more. The junction and the germline gene differ at one end; a read error may be behind it. This chain links TRBV19 with TRBJ2-5, with D tentatively TRBD1 or TRBD2 (5 bases each). This CDR3 contains 15 residues. Germline CDR1 is LNHDA and CDR2 is SQIVND (reference sequence). In DNA, the CDR3 is TGTGCCAGCAGTATAGAGTGGGGGAGCCAAGACACCCAGTACTTT. Its protein is CASSIEWGSQDTQYF.

This clonotype was picked up many times. The chain joins TRBV24-1 to TRBJ1-2; 10 positions agree with TRBD1. CDR1 and CDR2 (germline): KGHDR, SFDVKD. The CDR3 has 13 residues. Losses at the gene ends were 5 bases for V and 4 bases for J; bases not matched to a gene: 0. The CDR3 sequence is CATSGTGGYGYTF. In DNA, the CDR3 is TGTGCCACCAGTGGGACAGGGGGCTATGGCTACACCTTC.

This clonotype has at least ten counts. The genes are TRBV2 and TRBJ1-1; unclear D gene. The V and J ends lost 7 bases and 0 bases respectively, with 15 bases between them. Germline CDR1 reads SNHLY; CDR2 reads FYNNEI. The CDR3 consists of 15 residues. In DNA form, the CDR3 reads TGTGCCAGCAAAATGGAGATACTCTTGAACACTGAAGCTTTCTTT. This sequence encodes CASKMEILLNTEAFF.

This clonotype has ten or more counts. The rearrangement uses TRBV3-1 and TRBJ1-1; D not certain. V was clipped by 0 bases and J by 4 bases, with 12 bases between them. CDR1 is LGHDT and CDR2 is YNNKEL in the germline V gene (reference sequence). This CDR3 region has 15 residues. Here the CDR3 reads CASSQEVGTSTEAFF. In nucleotides, the CDR3 is TGTGCCAGCAGCCAAGAAGTCGGCACTTCCACTGAAGCTTTCTTT.

The chain recombines TRBV28 with TRBJ1-4; D call uncertain. The germline gives CDR1 MDHEN, CDR2 SYDVKM. The CDR3 length is 11 residues. Between the trimmed V and J ends, which lost 7 bases and 10 bases, there was a span of 10 bases. This chain's CDR3 is CASNSARKLFF. For the CDR3, the DNA is TGTGCCAGCAACTCAGCGAGAAAACTGTTTTTT.

The V and J genes are TRBV12-3 or TRBV12-4 and TRBJ1-1; D not certain. CDR3 length: 12 amino acids. V was trimmed by 6 bases and J by 6 bases, leaving 11 bases between them. CDR3 in amino acids: CASRPRRAEAFF. CDR3 nucleotides: TGTGCCAGCAGGCCTCGGAGGGCTGAAGCTTTCTTT.

This clonotype was counted ten times or more. V is TRBV18 and J is TRBJ2-7, with D unclear. The germline CDR1 and CDR2 sequences are KGHSH and LQKENI. This CDR3 comprises 14 residues. The V and J ends lost 1 base and 2 bases respectively, with 9 bases between them. The CDR3, as DNA: TGTGCCAGCTCACCACGGGAACATACCTACGAGCAGTACTTC. Translation: CASSPREHTYEQYF. Supplemented by reference TRBV18 and TRBJ2-7, the full variable domain reads NAGVMQNPRHLVRRRGQEARLRCSPMKGHSHVYWYRQLPEEGLKFMVYLQKENIIDESGMPKERFSAEFPKEGPSILRIQQVVRGDSAAYFCASSPREHTYEQYFGPGTRLTVT.

This clonotype was counted ten times or more. This chain connects TRBV3-1 to TRBJ1-4; D call uncertain. In germline, CDR1 is LGHDT, CDR2 YNNKEL (reference sequence). This CDR3 has 11 amino acids. V dropped 4 bases and J dropped 8 bases, with 5 bases sitting between them. CDR3 protein: CASSPGEKLFF. In nucleotides, the CDR3 is TGTGCCAGCAGCCCCGGAGAAAAACTGTTTTTT. The full variable domain, its missing parts supplied by reference TRBV3-1 and TRBJ1-4, is DTAVSQTPKYLVTQMGNDKSIKCEQNLGHDTMYWYKQDSKKFLKIMFSYNNKELIINETVPNRFSPKSPDKAHLNLHINSLELGDSAVYFCASSPGEKLFFGSGTQLSVL.

This chain uses TRBV19 with TRBJ2-1; unclear D gene. CDR1 is LNHDA and CDR2 is SQIVND in the germline V gene (reference sequence). CDR3 length equals 12 residues. The ends were cut back, 2 bases at V and 4 bases at J, with 3 bases in the middle. This CDR3 is CASSITYNEQFF. DNA for the CDR3: TGTGCCAGTAGTATAACTTACAATGAGCAGTTCTTC.